The rows below give T cell receptor beta chains drawn from one sample of a study of blood T cell repertoires in COVID-19. Libraries were prepared by immunoSEQ multiplex PCR; TCRdb keeps only in-frame clonotypes and omits some of them. Here the sample spans 20,000 to 30,000 clones, 85% to 90% being singletons. Input material: peripheral blood. The receptors here all came from a man in his 70s with acute or convalescent COVID-19. Each CDR3 is given without its conserved first and last residue.

v_call	j_call	cdr3_aa
TRBV3-1/TRBV3-2	TRBJ1-6	ASSEGTGYNSPLH
TRBV21-1	TRBJ2-6	ASSNRDRGLSGANVLT
TRBV24-1	TRBJ2-2	ATSDPTNTGELF
TRBV4-3	TRBJ2-7	ASSQSGGEQY
TRBV19	TRBJ1-6	ASKTGSSPLH
TRBV19	TRBJ2-7	ASSNRLAYEQY
TRBV7-9	TRBJ2-3	ASSFSSGRGEDTQY
TRBV19	TRBJ1-2	ASSIGRSGTAYGYT
TRBV6-4	TRBJ2-1	ASSGTSGRSLF
TRBV19	TRBJ1-1	ASSIEGAGGTEAF
TRBV7-2	TRBJ1-2	ASSRDRGNYGYT
TRBV4-1	TRBJ2-3	ASSQAFGTGLTDTQY
TRBV7-2	TRBJ2-7	ASSSGTSRSYEQY
TRBV5-4	TRBJ2-3	AMRSAQHTDTQY
TRBV24-1	TRBJ2-3	ATSDTTGYTDTQY
TRBV5-1	TRBJ2-2	ASSLELLNTGELF
TRBV24-1	TRBJ2-5	ATEGRGYQETQY
TRBV29-1	TRBJ2-1	SVEDRGTSLYNEQF
TRBV7-2	TRBJ2-7	ASSLQTGGINEQY
TRBV3-1/TRBV3-2	TRBJ2-3	ASSQVGTGGLADTQY
TRBV11-2	TRBJ1-4	ASSLDTLSEKLF
TRBV9	TRBJ2-5	PPSGGGGPQETQY
TRBV11-3	TRBJ2-2	ASSKWGGNTGELF
TRBV19	TRBJ2-2	ASSRDRGRVNTGELF
TRBV4-3	TRBJ1-2	ASSQELRVDYGYT
TRBV4-2	TRBJ2-1	ASSQPWEVEQF
TRBV28	TRBJ1-4	ASSLRSAGANEKLF
TRBV27	TRBJ2-3	ASSPWDRVVDTQY